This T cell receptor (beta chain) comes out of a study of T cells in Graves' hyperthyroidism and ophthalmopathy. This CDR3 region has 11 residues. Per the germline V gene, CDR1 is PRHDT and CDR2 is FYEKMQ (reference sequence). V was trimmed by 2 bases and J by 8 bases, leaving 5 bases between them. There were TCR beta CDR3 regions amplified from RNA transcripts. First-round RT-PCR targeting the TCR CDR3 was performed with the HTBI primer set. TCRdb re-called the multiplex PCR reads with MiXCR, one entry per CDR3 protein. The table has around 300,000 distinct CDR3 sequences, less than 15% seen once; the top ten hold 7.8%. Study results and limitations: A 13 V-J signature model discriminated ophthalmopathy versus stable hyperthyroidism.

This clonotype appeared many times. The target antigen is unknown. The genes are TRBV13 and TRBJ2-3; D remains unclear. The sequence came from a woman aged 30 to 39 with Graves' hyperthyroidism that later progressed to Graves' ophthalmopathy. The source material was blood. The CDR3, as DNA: TGTGCCAGCAGCTTATTCGTTACGCAGTATTTT. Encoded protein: CASSLFVTQYF.